This TCR beta chain came from a study of blood T cell repertoires in COVID-19. Study-wide context: PBMCs, B-cell-depleted T cells, or T cells were the source of the cDNA or gDNA that made up the material.

Germline V gives CDR1 SGHTA, CDR2 FQGTGA. This CDR3 comprises 17 residues. Unmatched junction bases numbered 13, after V lost 5 bases and J lost 6 bases. Source study methods: Nucleated cell counts were estimated from reference gene primer amplification. Measured with immunoSEQ multiplex PCR; TCRdb has only the in-frame clones, and not every one. V, J and clone size reflect that table, while D and trimming were determined from the DNA. The data hold about 63,000 clones, with roughly 80% observed a single time. Sequenced input: PBMCs or T cells enriched from blood (not recorded which). This chain connects TRBV7-3 to TRBJ2-2; the match to TRBD2 covers 9 bases. The receptor was derived from a middle-aged woman with acute COVID-19. The DNA for the CDR3 is TGTGCCAGCAGCCCCTCGCCGGCGGGAGGGGTATCCGGGGAGCTGTTTTTT. This sequence encodes CASSPSPAGGVSGELFF.